This T cell receptor (beta chain) was retrieved from a study of blood T cell repertoires in COVID-19. The data were produced by immunoSEQ multiplex PCR, yet TCRdb's version contains in-frame clones alone and is incomplete. Found here are roughly 260,000 clones, 70% to 85% of them singletons; the top ten hold 4% to 6%. This clone was picked up many times. The source of this sequence is a woman over 75 with active or convalescent COVID-19. Sequencing input: peripheral blood.

CDR3 protein: CASSEAVSLNSPLHF. CDR3 nucleotide sequence: TGTGCCAGCAGTGAAGCCGTGAGTCTTAATTCACCCCTCCACTTT. V and J are TRBV2 and TRBJ1-6; no clear D gene. Trimming cost V 0 bases and J 6 bases, with 9 bases left between them. Per the germline V gene, CDR1 is SNHLY and CDR2 is FYNNEI. This CDR3 contains 15 residues.